The sample holds a few counts of the clone carrying this T cell receptor (beta chain). Its specificity is unknown. From germline, CDR1 is DFQATT and CDR2 SNEGSKA (reference sequence). Trimming took 2 bases from V and 4 from J; bases not matched to a gene: 11. The CDR3 runs to 16 residues. In TCRdb, the 5' RACE reads were re-called with MiXCR into one record per CDR3 protein. The sample holds 400,000 to 500,000 distinct CDR3 sequences, 20% to 25% seen once. This sample stems from a study of T-cell memory formation after mild COVID-19. Study-level information: TCR clusters were largely donor specific. Broader study findings: Memory sampled before infection contained some responding clones, suggesting cross-reactive memory joined. Contracting CD4+ clones lay largely in CM and EM, with CD8+ ones residing in EMRA.

The source is an adult woman who had mild COVID-19 (a few samples of this study predate the infection). Cell type and time point are not known. The sample consisted of PBMCs or a T cell subset sorted from them (not recorded which). The chain couples TRBV20-1 to TRBJ1-5; 7 bases fit TRBD1. The chain's CDR3 is CSARYAGGGWNQPQHF. The DNA of the CDR3 is TGCAGTGCTAGATATGCAGGGGGAGGATGGAATCAGCCCCAGCATTTT.